These 27 T cell receptor beta chains share one sample of origin, sequenced in a study of neurological immune-mediated disorders. From the 5' RACE reads, TCRdb called clonotypes with MiXCR, one entry per CDR3 protein. The sample has about 24,000 distinct CDR3 sequences; around an eighth are singletons. Sequences were obtained from PBMCs. Receptors originate from a woman aged 40 to 50 with HTLV-1-associated myelopathy (HAM/TSP).

This clonotype turned up a few times. This chain joins TRBV18 and TRBJ2-6; D is unresolved. Trimming stripped 5 bases from V and 0 bases from J, with 17 bases between. This CDR3 has 18 residues. The germline gives CDR1 KGHSH, CDR2 LQKENI. The CDR3: CASSTVGRTLSGANVLTF. CDR3 nucleotide sequence: TGTGCCAGCTCAACAGTCGGACGGACCCTCTCTGGGGCCAACGTCCTGACTTTC.

Details on this clonotype: The junction departs from the called germline gene at one end, perhaps through a read error. This chain joins TRBV20-1 and TRBJ1-1; D is perhaps TRBD1 (6 bases). This CDR3 has 13 residues. Germline lookup yields CDR1 DFQATT and CDR2 SNEGSKA (reference sequence). The CDR3 coding sequence is TGCAGTGCTATTACAGGGAGCGGTACTGCAGCTTTCTTT. Amino acids: CSAITGSGTAAFF.

This clonotype was recorded at least ten times. The V and J genes are TRBV5-1 and TRBJ1-4; D perhaps matches TRBD1 (6 bases). The germline V and J ends were trimmed by 3 bases and 0 bases, with 9 bases remaining between them. The CDR3 has 15 residues. Germline CDR1 reads SGHRS; CDR2 reads YFSETQ. CDR3 nucleotide sequence: TGCGCCAGCAGCTCACAGGGCGCAACTAATGAAAAACTGTTTTTT. It is translated as CASSSQGATNEKLFF.

This clonotype was recorded at least ten times. The rearrangement joins TRBV5-1 to TRBJ2-1; 14 bases match TRBD2. The ends lost 2 bases at V and 9 bases at J; junction bases unmatched: 4. This CDR3 region has 15 residues. CDR1 and CDR2 (germline): SGHRS, YFSETQ. The CDR3 spells CASSFGTSGGGEQFF. CDR3 nucleotides: TGCGCCAGCAGCTTCGGGACTAGCGGGGGAGGTGAGCAGTTCTTC.

The table lists this clonotype with many counts. The J gene is TRBJ2-6, the V gene TRBV5-6; D is unresolved. The CDR3 is 16 amino acids. The V gene's germline CDR1 is SGHDT and CDR2 YYEEEE. V dropped 0 bases and J dropped 2 bases, with 9 bases sitting between them. The CDR3 nucleotides are TGTGCCAGCAGCTTGGGGGGTTTCGCTGGGGCCAACGTCCTGACTTTC. Translated, it gives CASSLGGFAGANVLTF.

This clonotype was detected many times. This chain links TRBV5-1 with TRBJ1-5, with 8 bases that match TRBD1. Per germline, CDR1 SGHRS and CDR2 YFSETQ. With 4 bases clipped from V and 6 bases from J, the junction kept 9 bases outside the gene matches. The CDR3 length is 15 residues. CDR3 DNA: TGCGCCAGCAGCCTCGGACAGGGTGAGACTCAGCCCCAGCATTTT. This sequence encodes CASSLGQGETQPQHF.

This clonotype showed up many times. The chain links TRBV20-1 to TRBJ2-6; a possible D gene is TRBD2 (6 bases). Between the trimmed V and J ends, which lost 0 bases and 1 base, there was a span of 13 bases. Germline-derived CDR1 and CDR2 are DFQATT and SNEGSKA (reference sequence). CDR3 length: 17 residues. The CDR3 spells CSARDGGARSGANVLTF. CDR3 sequence (DNA): TGCAGTGCTAGAGATGGCGGGGCTAGGTCTGGGGCCAACGTCCTGACTTTC.

This clonotype was picked up many times. CDR3 DNA sequence: TGCGCCAGCAGTGGGGGCCTCAGGAGCTCCTACAATGAGCAGTTCTTC. Protein product: CASSGGLRSSYNEQFF. The rearrangement links TRBV10-1 to TRBJ2-1, with D possibly matching TRBD1 (5 bases). The V end lost 4 bases, the J end lost 0 bases, and 13 bases lay between the germline ends. The CDR3 sequence is 16 residues long. Looked up from germline, CDR1 is WNHNN and CDR2 is SYGVQD (reference sequence).

By sample share, this clonotype is medium-sized. The chain carries TRBV5-1 and TRBJ1-6, with 7 bases that match TRBD1. This CDR3 is built from 13 residues. V was pared by 4 bases and J by 10 bases, with 5 bases of the junction left unmatched. The V gene's germline CDR1 is SGHRS and CDR2 YFSETQ. CDR3 sequence reads: CASSGQGDSPLHF. DNA for the CDR3: TGCGCCAGCAGCGGGCAGGGGGACTCACCCCTCCACTTT.

The sample holds many counts of this clonotype. The V call is TRBV24-1, the J call TRBJ2-3; D gene ambiguous. This CDR3 has 14 residues. Germline CDR1 KGHDR, CDR2 SFDVKD. The V gene lost 1 base and the J gene lost 2 bases, with 6 bases spanning the gap. The CDR3 DNA reads as TGTGCCACCAGTGATTTTTCGGACACAGATACGCAGTATTTT. As protein: CATSDFSDTDTQYF.

Here the CDR3 DNA reads TGTGCCAGCAGTTCCGTGGACAACTCCTACAATGAGCAGTTCTTC. As protein: CASSSVDNSYNEQFF. This chain links TRBV6-2 or TRBV6-3 with TRBJ2-1, with a possible D match to TRBD1 (5 bases). Germline CDR1 reads MNHEY; CDR2 reads SVGEGT. V was shortened by 4 bases and J by 0 bases, with 10 bases between the two germline ends. The CDR3 runs to 15 residues.

This clonotype appeared many times. V is TRBV7-2 and J is TRBJ2-1; D gene unclear. The CDR3 has 15 residues. Trimming removed 3 bases from V and 1 base from J, with 10 bases in between. The germline V gene encodes CDR1 SGHTA and CDR2 FQGNSA. CDR3 DNA sequence: TGTGCCAGCAGCTTGAGCGACTCTTCCTACAATGAGCAGTTCTTC. It codes for CASSLSDSSYNEQFF.

This clonotype was seen ten or more times. This chain links TRBV6-4 with TRBJ2-1; 11 bases match TRBD1. The CDR3 is 15 amino acids. V lost 3 bases to trimming and J lost 3 bases; unmatched junction nucleotides: 1. CDR1 is MRHNA, CDR2 SNTAGT, per germline. CDR3 in amino acids: CASSEGTGGYNEQFF. The CDR3 DNA is TGTGCCAGCAGTGAGGGGACAGGGGGCTACAATGAGCAGTTCTTC.

The sample holds many counts of this clonotype. The chain joins TRBV14 to TRBJ2-1; unclear D gene. CDR1 and CDR2 from the germline V gene are SGHDN and FVKESK. CDR3 length: 13 residues. Deletions cut 4 bases from V and 2 bases from J, with 6 bases between. The CDR3 DNA is TGTGCCAGCAGCCCGCAAACCTACAATGAGCAGTTCTTC. It codes for CASSPQTYNEQFF.

This clonotype has ten or more counts. The chain's CDR3 is CASSQDAASSYEQYF. CDR3 nucleotide sequence: TGCGCCAGCAGCCAAGATGCAGCTAGTTCCTACGAGCAGTACTTC. The gene calls are TRBV4-3 and TRBJ2-7; D unclear. The CDR3 sequence is 15 residues long. The V gene's germline CDR1 is LGHNA and CDR2 YSLEER. With 0 bases removed from V and 1 base from J, the gap between germline ends came to 10 bases.

This clonotype was observed many times. The chain couples TRBV5-1 to TRBJ1-3; D not resolved. V gave up 0 bases and J gave up 0 bases, with 10 bases separating them. CDR1 and CDR2 from the germline V gene are SGHRS and YFSETQ. This CDR3 has 16 residues. This chain's CDR3 is CASSLEGASSGNTIYF. The CDR3 nucleotides read TGCGCCAGCAGCTTGGAAGGAGCCTCCTCTGGAAACACCATATATTTT.

This clonotype was recorded many times. The chain links TRBV20-1 to TRBJ2-1; D is perhaps TRBD1 or TRBD2 (5 bases each). This CDR3 comprises 14 residues. V lost 5 bases, J lost 4 bases, and 15 bases lay in between. Germline lookup yields CDR1 DFQATT and CDR2 SNEGSKA (reference sequence). The CDR3 nucleotides are TGCAGTGCTCACCCGGGGCTCCCATACAATGAGCAGTTCTTC. Its translation: CSAHPGLPYNEQFF.

This clonotype came up many times. The genes are TRBV5-1 and TRBJ2-1, with 13 bases that match TRBD2. The CDR3 totals 14 residues. The trim removed 0 bases at V and 9 bases at J, leaving 0 bases unmatched. Germline V gene lookup returns CDR1 SGHRS and CDR2 YFSETQ. The DNA for the CDR3 is TGCGCCAGCAGCTTGGGACTAGCGGGGGGTGAGCAGTTCTTC. Translated, it gives CASSLGLAGGEQFF.

This clonotype was seen a few times. The chain combines TRBV5-1 with TRBJ2-1, with 13 bases aligning to TRBD2. The CDR3 contains 16 residues. The germline CDR1 and CDR2 sequences are SGHRS and YFSETQ. The V and J ends lost 4 bases and 6 bases, in that order; junction bases with no gene match: 7. This CDR3 is CASSLKGLAGINEQFF. CDR3 DNA sequence: TGCGCCAGCAGCCTCAAGGGACTAGCGGGGATCAATGAGCAGTTCTTC. The full variable domain, its missing parts supplied by reference TRBV5-1 and TRBJ2-1, is KAGVTQTPRYLIKTRGQQVTLSCSPISGHRSVSWYQQTPGQGLQFLFEYFSETQRNKGNFPGRFSGRQFSNSRSEMNVSTLELGDSALYLCASSLKGLAGINEQFFGPGTRLTVL.

This clonotype has ten or more counts. The germline gene is not matched at one end of the junction; a read error may be the cause. The chain employs TRBV29-1 and TRBJ2-7; D is perhaps TRBD2 (7 bases). Per germline, CDR1 SQVTM and CDR2 ANQGSEA. The CDR3 is 14 amino acids. DNA for the CDR3: TGCAGCGTTGAAGAGGGCGGGGGCTCCCACGAGCAGTACTTC. Its translation: CSVEEGGGSHEQYF.

At least ten counts were recorded for this clonotype. The chain uses TRBV5-1 and TRBJ2-1; 11 bases match TRBD2. Germline V lookup: CDR1 SGHRS, CDR2 YFSETQ. The CDR3 runs to 18 residues. J lost 9 bases, V lost 0 bases, and 14 bases had no gene match. DNA for the CDR3: TGCGCCAGCAGCTTGGAACTAGCGGGGGCCCTATCTGTTAGTGAGCAGTTCTTC. Its protein product is CASSLELAGALSVSEQFF.

This clonotype was picked up one time. The junction and the germline gene differ at one end; a read error may be behind it. This chain connects TRBV5-5 to TRBJ2-1; 9 bases fit TRBD2. CDR1 is SGHKS and CDR2 is YYEKEE in the germline V gene (reference sequence). CDR3 length: 14 residues. CDR3: CASERGEIWNVQFF. The CDR3 DNA reads as TGTGCCAGCGAGCGGGGGGAAATTTGGAATGTGCAGTTCTTC.

This clonotype showed up many times. This chain connects TRBV5-1 to TRBJ1-1; a weak D match, TRBD1 (5 bases). The CDR3 is 13 amino acids. The V gene lost 6 bases and the J gene lost 1 base, with 10 bases spanning the gap. Germline assignment: CDR1 SGHRS and CDR2 YFSETQ. The CDR3 protein is CASNRGTNTEAFF. CDR3 in DNA: TGCGCCAGCAACCGGGGCACGAACACTGAAGCTTTCTTT.

This clonotype was counted at least ten times. This rearrangement joins TRBV7-2 to TRBJ2-2; 7 bases align to TRBD1. This CDR3 has 15 residues. J lost 4 bases, V lost 5 bases, and 7 bases had no gene match. From germline, CDR1 is SGHTA and CDR2 FQGNSA. For the CDR3, the DNA is TGTGCCAGCAGCCGGACAGGCACGAGCACCGGGGAGCTGTTTTTT. Its translation is CASSRTGTSTGELFF.

In its sample, this clonotype was seen many times. The chain uses TRBV4-3 and TRBJ1-2; D is ambiguous. Germline V gene lookup returns CDR1 LGHNA and CDR2 YSLEER. Deletions cut 1 base from V and 2 bases from J, with 11 bases between. This CDR3 is built from 15 residues. CDR3 loop: CASSQGLAVNYGYTF. The DNA for the CDR3 is TGCGCCAGCAGCCAAGGGCTTGCGGTCAACTATGGCTACACCTTC.

Points on this clonotype: A read error may be the cause here, since a much bigger clone is one base away. The V and J genes are TRBV7-9 and TRBJ1-4; TRBD1 might be the D (5 bases). CDR1 and CDR2 (germline): SEHNR, FQNEAQ (reference sequence). This CDR3 is 14 amino acids long. CDR3 protein: CASTVGGNNKKLFF. For the CDR3, the DNA is TGTGCCAGCACCGTCGGGGGGAATAATAAAAAACTGTTTTTT.

This clonotype has at least ten counts. This sequence joins TRBV5-1 and TRBJ1-6; 9 bases agree with TRBD1. The CDR3 is 13 amino acids. Looked up from germline, CDR1 is SGHRS and CDR2 is YFSETQ. V lost 6 bases and J lost 10; bases outside the gene matches: 5. As DNA, the CDR3 is TGCGCCAGCAAGGGACAGGGTGAATCACCCCTCCACTTT. As protein: CASKGQGESPLHF.